One and the same sample provided the 26 T cell receptor beta chains below, sequenced in a study of blood T cell repertoires in COVID-19. The repertoire was sequenced with immunoSEQ multiplex PCR; TCRdb's copy has only in-frame clones and lacks some. This table holds roughly 200,000 clones, roughly 86% found once. The sample was peripheral blood. These receptors all stem from a woman between 70 and 85 years old with active or convalescent COVID-19.

This chain connects TRBV28 to TRBJ1-5, with D possibly being TRBD1 (5 bases). The CDR3 has 15 amino acids. V lost 2 bases to trimming and J lost 6 bases, with 14 bases between them. CDR1 and CDR2 (germline): MDHEN, SYDVKM. The DNA for the CDR3 is TGTGCCAGCAGTTTACCAGGGCGGATAGGTCAGCCCCAGCATTTT. Translation gives CASSLPGRIGQPQHF. The complete variable domain, with remaining parts taken from reference TRBV28 and TRBJ1-5, reads DVKVTQSSRYLVKRTGEKVFLECVQDMDHENMFWYRQDPGLGLRLIYFSYDVKMKEKGDIPEGYSVSREKKERFSLILESASTNQTSMYLCASSLPGRIGQPQHFGDGTRLSIL.

This chain joins TRBV4-1 and TRBJ2-5; 9 positions agree with TRBD1. The germline V gene encodes CDR1 MGHRA and CDR2 YSYEKL. The CDR3 sequence is 17 residues long. The junction had 13 bases not matched to a gene; V was cut back by 1 base and J by 7 bases. CDR3 DNA sequence: TGCGCCAGCAGCCAAGCAGGGGGACAGGGCCCTTTAGGGACCCAGTACTTC. Amino acids: CASSQAGGQGPLGTQYF.

V usage is TRBV5-6 and J usage is TRBJ1-5; a possible D gene is TRBD1 (5 bases). With 4 bases removed from V and 6 bases from J, the gap between germline ends came to 23 bases. The CDR3 covers 17 residues. Germline V CDR1 and CDR2: SGHDT, YYEEEE. The CDR3 loop reads CASSLDADTGLGQPQHF. CDR3 bases: TGTGCCAGCAGCCTGGACGCGGACACAGGTTTGGGTCAGCCCCAGCATTTT.

The chain combines TRBV9 with TRBJ2-1, with 7 nucleotides matching TRBD2. The CDR3 has 15 residues. The germline V gene has CDR1 SGDLS and CDR2 YYNGEE. Unmatched junction bases numbered 9, after V lost 6 bases and J lost 3 bases. The CDR3 protein is CASTKGSSGYNEQFF. The CDR3 DNA follows: TGTGCCAGCACCAAAGGTTCTAGCGGCTACAATGAGCAGTTCTTC.

This clone showed up just a few times. The rearrangement uses TRBV14 and TRBJ2-7; TRBD1 might be the D (6 bases). V was clipped by 6 bases and J by 0 bases, with 12 bases between them. Germline V lookup: CDR1 SGHDN, CDR2 FVKESK. CDR3 length: 14 amino acids. Written as DNA, the CDR3 is TGTGCCAGCAGTCGAACAGGGATCTCCTACGAGCAGTACTTC. Its protein is CASSRTGISYEQYF.

The chain carries TRBV6-1 and TRBJ2-5; 7 bases fit TRBD2. The CDR3 has 17 residues. CDR1 MNHNS and CDR2 SASEGT come from the germline V gene. V lost 3 bases to trimming and J lost 3 bases; unmatched junction nucleotides: 13. CDR3: CASSDRKGFAGEETQYF. The CDR3 coding sequence is TGTGCCAGCAGTGACCGAAAGGGATTCGCGGGAGAAGAGACCCAGTACTTC.

This clone has only one observation. This sequence joins TRBV6-5 and TRBJ2-7, with 9 bases that match TRBD2. CDR1 MNHEY and CDR2 SVGAGI come from the germline V gene. The V and J ends lost 2 bases and 4 bases, in that order; junction bases with no gene match: 9. This CDR3 has 16 residues. The CDR3 bases are TGTGCCAGCAGTTACCGGTCAGCGGGAGGTTCTTACGAGCAGTACTTC. As protein: CASSYRSAGGSYEQYF.

The V and J genes are TRBV5-1 and TRBJ2-3; the match to TRBD2 covers 9 bases. The CDR3 runs to 16 residues. The V and J ends lost 4 bases and 2 bases, in that order; junction bases with no gene match: 8. The germline V gene has CDR1 SGHRS and CDR2 YFSETQ. CDR3 coding DNA: TGCGCCAGCAGCGTAGGAGCGGGGGGCCTCACAGATACGCAGTATTTT. It specifies CASSVGAGGLTDTQYF.

The gene calls are TRBV18 and TRBJ1-2; a weak D match, TRBD1 (5 bases). V was pared by 3 bases and J by 4 bases, with 9 bases between. The CDR3 extends over 13 amino acids. Germline V gene lookup returns CDR1 KGHSH and CDR2 LQKENI. CDR3 in DNA: TGTGCCAGCTCACCGGACGGGGGCTATGGCTACACCTTC. It translates to CASSPDGGYGYTF.

This chain connects TRBV4-1 to TRBJ1-6, with 11 bases identical to TRBD1. CDR3 size: 15 residues. CDR1 MGHRA and CDR2 YSYEKL come from the germline V gene. With 1 base clipped from V and 14 bases from J, the junction kept 7 bases outside the gene matches. The CDR3 spells CASSQVRDRGGSLHF. The CDR3 DNA sequence: TGCGCCAGCAGCCAAGTCCGGGACAGGGGGGGTTCCCTCCACTTT.

J is TRBJ2-3 and V is TRBV4-1, with 8 positions matching TRBD2. CDR1 and CDR2 (germline): MGHRA, YSYEKL. The CDR3 has 15 amino acids. V was clipped by 2 bases and J by 2 bases; unmatched bases: 3. CDR3 in amino acids: CASSQLLADTDTQYF. CDR3 nucleotides: TGCGCCAGCAGCCAATTACTAGCGGACACAGATACGCAGTATTTT.

The V gene is TRBV5-1, the J gene TRBJ2-7; D possibly corresponds to TRBD1 (5 bases). The germline V gene has CDR1 SGHRS and CDR2 YFSETQ. The V end lost 4 bases, the J end lost 7 bases, and 15 bases lay between the germline ends. The CDR3 extends over 13 amino acids. The CDR3 sequence: CASSLQGSWEQYF. In DNA, the CDR3 is TGCGCCAGCAGCCTCCAGGGATCTTGGGAGCAGTACTTC.

The chain couples TRBV4-1 to TRBJ1-2; TRBD1 aligns across 7 bases. With V trimmed by 1 base and J by 6 bases, 5 bases remained unmatched. The germline CDR1 and CDR2 sequences are MGHRA and YSYEKL. The length of the CDR3 is 14 residues. CDR3: CASSQGDRVDGYTF. In DNA, the CDR3 is TGCGCCAGCAGCCAAGGTGACAGGGTAGATGGCTACACCTTC.

The chain carries TRBV18 and TRBJ2-5, with 9 bases matching TRBD2. Germline lookup yields CDR1 KGHSH and CDR2 LQKENI. V trimming: 8 bases; J trimming: 0 bases; junction bases outside the gene matches: 4. The CDR3 is 14 amino acids. DNA for the CDR3: TGTGCCAGCCGACTAGCGGATTACCAAGAGACCCAGTACTTC. Amino acid sequence: CASRLADYQETQYF.

The chain is built from TRBV7-9 and TRBJ2-5; D gene unclear. With 7 bases removed from V and 1 base from J, the gap between germline ends came to 10 bases. Germline V gene lookup returns CDR1 SEHNR and CDR2 FQNEAQ (reference sequence). This CDR3 contains 13 residues. The DNA of the CDR3 is TGTGCCAGCAATCACCGGAGCCAAGAGACCCAGTACTTC. Encoded protein: CASNHRSQETQYF.

This sequence joins TRBV6-6 and TRBJ1-5; D might be TRBD1 (5 bases). The CDR3 totals 13 residues. Trimming removed 6 bases from V and 5 bases from J, with 11 bases in between. Germline values: CDR1 MNHNY, CDR2 SVGAGI (reference sequence). CDR3 protein: CASRDSGDQPQHF. The CDR3 nucleotides read TGTGCCAGCAGAGACTCGGGGGATCAGCCCCAGCATTTT.

The chain combines TRBV21-1 with TRBJ2-1; the DNA was not compared with TRBD1, the D call given in the table. TRBV21-1 is noted as a pseudogene. The CDR3 runs to 21 residues. The chain's CDR3 is CATIEFRAGQGFLDSYNEQFF. CDR3 nucleotides: TGTGCCACCATCGAATTTAGGGCGGGACAGGGATTCCTAGACTCCTACAATGAGCAGTTCTTC.

The chain joins TRBV28 to TRBJ2-7; D ambiguous. This CDR3 comprises 14 residues. Germline CDR1 MDHEN, CDR2 SYDVKM. V dropped 5 bases and J dropped 6 bases, with 17 bases sitting between them. The DNA of the CDR3 is TGTGCCAGCAGTCCTGTCTCAGGCCGTTTCGAGCAGTACTTC. Its protein product is CASSPVSGRFEQYF.

This clone was counted once. The chain links TRBV2 to TRBJ1-2; TRBD1 agrees at 8 bases. V dropped 6 bases and J dropped 3; count of bases not matched to a gene: 6. The CDR3 is 14 amino acids. Looked up from germline, CDR1 is SNHLY and CDR2 is FYNNEI. The CDR3 loop reads CASRDHRGDYGYTF. In nucleotides, the CDR3 is TGTGCCAGCAGGGACCACAGGGGGGACTATGGCTACACCTTC.

This clone has only one observation. The J gene is TRBJ2-1, the V gene TRBV7-3, with 11 bases matching TRBD2. Looked up from germline, CDR1 is SGHTA and CDR2 is FQGTGA. Germline trimming cut 5 bases from V and 4 bases from J; bases unmatched to any gene: 13. The length of the CDR3 is 18 residues. The CDR3 sequence: CASSAGTLAGGKYNEQFF. The CDR3 nucleotides are TGTGCCAGCAGCGCTGGTACCCTAGCGGGAGGTAAATACAATGAGCAGTTCTTC. Supplemented by reference TRBV7-3 and TRBJ2-1, the full variable domain reads GAGVSQTPSNKVTEKGKYVELRCDPISGHTALYWYRQSLGQGPEFLIYFQGTGAADDSGLPNDRFFAVRPEGSVSTLKIQRTERGDSAVYLCASSAGTLAGGKYNEQFFGPGTRLTVL.

The gene calls are TRBV7-6 and TRBJ2-5; unclear D gene. V was trimmed by 1 base and J by 4 bases, leaving 16 bases between them. The CDR3 is made up of 16 amino acids. Germline V gene data show CDR1 as SGHVS and CDR2 as FNYEAQ. The CDR3 reads CASSLGADLRRETQYF. In DNA, the CDR3 is TGTGCCAGCAGCTTAGGGGCAGATCTGAGACGAGAGACCCAGTACTTC.

This chain uses TRBV6-6 with TRBJ1-1, with 7 bases identical to TRBD1. This CDR3 has 15 amino acids. With 5 bases clipped from V and 6 bases from J, the junction kept 12 bases outside the gene matches. Germline CDR1 and CDR2: MNHNY and SVGAGI (reference sequence). For the CDR3, the DNA is TGTGCCAGCAGTCCAACAGGGGAGGTTTCCGCTGAAGCTTTCTTT. Its protein product is CASSPTGEVSAEAFF.

V is TRBV5-4 and J is TRBJ2-5; the D gene is possibly TRBD1 (7 bases). Trimming took 4 bases from V and 5 from J, leaving 15 bases between them. The germline gives CDR1 SGHNT, CDR2 YYREEE (reference sequence). The length of the CDR3 is 14 residues. The DNA for the CDR3 is TGTGCCAGCAGCCAGGGGGGAGGAGGCGAGACCCAGTACTTC. Translation: CASSQGGGGETQYF.

The rearrangement uses TRBV15 and TRBJ2-1, with 13 bases fitting TRBD2. The CDR3 has 15 residues. V gave up 5 bases and J gave up 5 bases; unmatched junction bases: 3. Per germline, CDR1 LNHNV and CDR2 YYDKDF (reference sequence). CDR3 DNA sequence: TGTGCCACCAGCGCCGGGACTAGCGGGAACAATGAGCAGTTCTTC. Amino acids: CATSAGTSGNNEQFF.

The count of this clone is one. The chain uses TRBV19 and TRBJ2-2, with D possibly TRBD2 on 5 matching bases. V lost 3 bases and J 5 bases, leaving 16 bases between the germline ends. CDR1 is LNHDA, CDR2 SQIVND, per germline (reference sequence). CDR3 length: 16 amino acids. In DNA form, the CDR3 reads TGTGCCAGTAGTATTTTGTTAGGGCCGGGGACCGGGGAGCTGTTTTTT. This gives the protein CASSILLGPGTGELFF. Based on the CDR3 plus reference TRBV19 and TRBJ2-2, the full variable domain is DGGITQSPKYLFRKEGQNVTLSCEQNLNHDAMYWYRQDPGQGLRLIYYSQIVNDFQKGDIAEGYSVSREKKESFPLTVTSAQKNPTAFYLCASSILLGPGTGELFFGEGSRLTVL.

As to this clone: Germline is not matched at one junction end, which may reflect a read error. The chain combines TRBV13 with TRBJ2-6; D is perhaps TRBD2 (7 bases). The V gene's germline CDR1 is PRHDT and CDR2 FYEKMQ (reference sequence). There are 17 residues in the CDR3. In DNA form, the CDR3 reads TGTGCCAGCAACTTAGCCGGCGGGGGCCCTGGGGCCAACGTCCTGACTTTC. Residues: CASNLAGGGPGANVLTF.